This T cell receptor beta chain was recovered during a study of T-cell reconstitution after alpha-beta-depleted transplantation in children. This CDR3 is 14 amino acids long. Per the germline V gene, CDR1 is SEHNR and CDR2 is FQNEAQ (reference sequence). V lost 0 bases to trimming and J lost 6 bases, with 11 bases between them. Using unique molecular identifiers, the investigators prepared the TCRbeta library. TCRdb processed the PCR reads anew with MiXCR; each CDR3 protein has one entry. The sample records over 400,000 distinct CDR3 sequences, 12% being singletons. The J gene is TRBJ1-2, the V gene TRBV7-9; unclear D gene. Sequencing was performed on PBMCs from the stem cell graft donor, taken from the stem cell graft. This clonotype originated in a human donor who donated a stem cell graft to a child with combined immunodeficiency. The CDR3 sequence: CASSLAGQYDGYTF. The CDR3 region has the DNA TGTGCCAGCAGCTTAGCGGGCCAGTATGATGGCTACACCTTC.